Sequencing of this TCR beta chain was carried out in a study of cytomegalovirus exposure and HLA in healthy donors. Remarks on this clone: The antigen is undetermined.

Germline CDR1 reads MDHEN; CDR2 reads SYDVKM. The CDR3 runs to 15 residues. Trimming cost V 1 base and J 1 base; bases outside gene matches: 2. The PCR used 60 Vbeta and 13 Jbeta primers. Sequenced by immunoSEQ multiplex PCR; TCRdb stores in-frame clones only, minus some. The profile covers around 180,000 clones, with 80% to 90% appearing a single time and approximately 2.2% taken by the ten largest. Broader study findings: Immune exposure information available was restricted to CMV serostatus.

This rearrangement joins TRBV28 to TRBJ2-7; 9 bases map to TRBD2. This clonotype originated in a male donor in good health and CMV-seronegative. The sequenced material came from PBMCs. Written as DNA, the CDR3 is TGTGCCAGCAGTTTATCTAGCGGGGCTTCCTACGAGCAGTACTTC. This translates into CASSLSSGASYEQYF.